The 19 T cell receptor beta chains below were found in one sample sequenced in a study of T cell clonality in common variable immunodeficiency. Overall study findings and caveats: Common variable immunodeficiency TCR beta sequences reportedly had fewer deletions and N-nucleotide insertions.

The table came from immunoSEQ multiplex PCR; TCRdb's copy has only in-frame clones and leaves some out. The sample includes 30,000 to 40,000 clones, none of them occurring once. Their antigens are not known. Sequenced: peripheral blood mononuclear cells. These receptors were collected from a human donor with common variable immunodeficiency.

At least ten counts were recorded for this clone. The CDR3 goes on 3 residues after the read ends, and that part is filled in from the germline J gene. The chain couples TRBV12-3 or TRBV12-4 to TRBJ2-7; 11 bases are shared with TRBD2. The CDR3 has 15 amino acids. The V and J ends lost 7 bases and 3 bases, in that order; junction bases with no gene match: 8. The CDR3 region is CASTTWGTSGYEQYF. CDR3 bases read: TGTGCCAGCACCACATGGGGGACTAGCGGCTACGAG.

This clone was recorded many times. The CDR3 is cut off 3 residues early in the read; its end comes from the germline J gene. The chain couples TRBV5-1 to TRBJ1-1, with D possibly being TRBD1 (6 bases). From germline, CDR1 is SGHRS and CDR2 YFSETQ. CDR3 length: 16 residues. Between the trimmed V and J ends, which lost 0 bases and 1 base, there was a span of 13 bases. CDR3 DNA (partial): TGCGCCAGCAGCTTGGCGCCCGGGACACCGAACACTGAA. Translated: CASSLAPGTPNTE. The whole CDR3 sequence reads CASSLAPGTPNTEAFF.

This clone occurred many times. The read ends 3 residues shy of where the CDR3 ends; the end is completed using the germline J gene. The chain joins TRBV20-1 to TRBJ2-5; TRBD2 matches at 8 bases. Germline V gene sequence: CDR1 DFQATT, CDR2 SNEGSKA (reference sequence). CDR3 length equals 16 residues. V shed 4 bases and J 5 bases; nucleotides not matched to a gene: 15. CDR3 bases read: TGCAGTGCTAACCCAATACTAGCGGACAAGGGGGAGACC. This encodes CSANPILADKGET. The entire CDR3 reads CSANPILADKGETQYF.

This clone showed up many times. With the read ending 3 residues before the CDR3 end, the germline J gene is used to fill in that end. V gene TRBV28 combines with J gene TRBJ1-4, with D uncertain. The germline CDR1 and CDR2 sequences are MDHEN and SYDVKM. The CDR3 is made up of 13 amino acids. The germline V and J ends were trimmed by 4 bases and 0 bases, with 3 bases remaining between them. Here the CDR3 reads CASSSATNEKLFF. The CDR3 DNA, read in part, is TGTGCCAGCAGTTCAGCAACTAATGAAAAA. Using reference TRBV28 and TRBJ1-4 for the parts outside the CDR3, the full variable domain is DVKVTQSSRYLVKRTGEKVFLECVQDMDHENMFWYRQDPGLGLRLIYFSYDVKMKEKGDIPEGYSVSREKKERFSLILESASTNQTSMYLCASSSATNEKLFFGSGTQLSVL.

This clone was counted only a few times. The CDR3 end is not reached by the read, which stops 3 residues before it; the germline J gene fills it in. This chain joins TRBV30 and TRBJ2-3; TRBD2 matches 8 bases. This CDR3 region has 14 residues. Unmatched junction bases numbered 7, after V lost 8 bases and J lost 0 bases. The germline CDR1 and CDR2 sequences are GTSNPN and SVGIG (reference sequence). The CDR3 sequence: CASSPSGSTDTQYF. The sequenced part of the CDR3 DNA is TGTGCCAGCAGCCCTAGCGGGAGCACAGATACG.

This clone was observed many times. The read stops 3 residues short of the end of the CDR3; the missing end is completed from the germline J gene. This chain connects TRBV7-6 to TRBJ1-4, with TRBD1 matching over 10 bases. Germline V gives CDR1 SGHVS, CDR2 FNYEAQ. CDR3 length equals 18 residues. J gave up 2 bases and V 5 bases, and 11 bases lay outside the gene matches. Partial CDR3 DNA: TGTGCCAGCAGCCTCCAACCGGGGACAGGGGATACTAATGAAAAA. Residues: CASSLQPGTGDTNEK. The whole CDR3 sequence is CASSLQPGTGDTNEKLFF. Combining the CDR3 with reference TRBV7-6 and TRBJ1-4 gives the whole variable domain GAGVSQSPRYKVTKRGQDVALRCDPISGHVSLYWYRQALGQGPEFLTYFNYEAQQDKSGLPNDRFSAERPEGSISTLTIQRTEQRDSAMYRCASSLQPGTGDTNEKLFFGSGTQLSVL.

This clone was observed at least ten times. Coverage ceases 3 residues before the CDR3 finishes, and the germline J gene fills in the end. The chain links TRBV4-1 to TRBJ2-5; a possible D gene is TRBD2 (6 bases). The CDR3 has 16 residues. Germline-derived CDR1 and CDR2 are MGHRA and YSYEKL. V lost 4 bases and J 4 bases, leaving 19 bases between the germline ends. This CDR3 reads CASSPSTSLGGETQYF. Partial CDR3 DNA: TGCGCCAGCAGCCCTTCGACTAGTCTGGGGGGAGAGACC.

This clone appeared a few times. The CDR3 here is CASSGQGGNQPQHF. The part of the CDR3 DNA that was read is TGTGCCAGCTCAGGACAGGGAGGCAATCAGCCC. This chain uses TRBV18 with TRBJ1-5, with 8 positions matching TRBD1. The read stops 3 residues short of the end of the CDR3; the missing end is completed from the germline J gene. The trim removed 5 bases at V and 2 bases at J, leaving 2 bases unmatched. The length of the CDR3 is 14 residues. Germline CDR1 and CDR2: KGHSH and LQKENI. Complete variable domain (other parts from reference TRBV18 and TRBJ1-5): NAGVMQNPRHLVRRRGQEARLRCSPMKGHSHVYWYRQLPEEGLKFMVYLQKENIIDESGMPKERFSAEFPKEGPSILRIQQVVRGDSAAYFCASSGQGGNQPQHFGDGTRLSIL.

This clone was counted at least ten times. The missing CDR3 end, 3 residues past where the read stops, is filled in from the germline J gene. The chain joins TRBV12-3 or TRBV12-4 to TRBJ1-1, with a weak D call TRBD1 (5 bases). The CDR3 contains 13 residues. V was shortened by 1 base and J by 4 bases, with 7 bases between the two germline ends. The CDR3: CASSLEGITEAFF. The part of the CDR3 DNA that was read is TGTGCCAGCAGTTTAGAGGGGATCACTGAA.

This clone was counted many times. With the read ending 3 residues before the CDR3 end, the germline J gene is used to fill in that end. J is TRBJ2-7 and V is TRBV18, with 8 bases matching TRBD1. V lost 2 bases, J lost 3 bases, and 6 bases stayed unmatched. Germline V gene data show CDR1 as KGHSH and CDR2 as LQKENI. The CDR3 extends over 15 amino acids. CDR3 sequence: CASSPAGTGRYEQYF. Incomplete CDR3 DNA: TGTGCCAGCTCACCAGCCGGGACAGGACGCTACGAG.

With respect to this clone: Read data end 3 residues before the CDR3 end; the end is taken from the germline J gene. The chain is built from TRBV19 and TRBJ2-7; 9 bases fit TRBD1. The CDR3 is 17 amino acids. With V trimmed by 6 bases and J by 2 bases, 14 bases remained unmatched. Germline V CDR1 and CDR2: LNHDA, SQIVND (reference sequence). The sequenced part of the CDR3 DNA is TGTGCCAGTAGCCCTCGCGGGCCGACAGGGGGTCCCTACGAG. Amino acids: CASSPRGPTGGPYE. The entire CDR3 reads CASSPRGPTGGPYEQYF. Full variable domain (missing parts from reference TRBV19 and TRBJ2-7): DGGITQSPKYLFRKEGQNVTLSCEQNLNHDAMYWYRQDPGQGLRLIYYSQIVNDFQKGDIAEGYSVSREKKESFPLTVTSAQKNPTAFYLCASSPRGPTGGPYEQYFGPGTRLTVT.

By frequency in the sample, this clone is medium-sized. The read is 3 residues too short to cover the CDR3 end, so that end is filled in from the germline J gene. The J gene is TRBJ1-3, the V gene TRBV20-1, with D maybe TRBD1 (5 bases). The V gene lost 4 bases and the J gene lost 0 bases, with 13 bases spanning the gap. CDR1 DFQATT and CDR2 SNEGSKA come from the germline V gene (reference sequence). The CDR3 totals 15 residues. The CDR3 reads CSAKQGRASGNTIYF. Partial CDR3 DNA: TGCAGTGCTAAGCAGGGCAGGGCCTCTGGAAACACC.

With respect to this clone: The read falls 3 residues short of the CDR3 end, and the missing part is taken from the germline J gene. J is TRBJ2-6 and V is TRBV2, with D possibly being TRBD1 (5 bases). The CDR3 totals 14 residues. V lost 10 bases to trimming and J lost 1 base, with 11 bases between them. Germline CDR1 is SNHLY and CDR2 is FYNNEI. The part of the CDR3 DNA that was read is TGTGCCACCCAGCAGGGTTCTGGGGCCAACGTC. Residues: CATQQGSGANV. The entire CDR3 sequence reads CATQQGSGANVLTF.

This clone was seen at least ten times. Partial CDR3 DNA: TGTGCCAGCAGCCAAGATGAGGGAGATACG. Its translation: CASSQDEGDT. In full, the CDR3 reads CASSQDEGDTQYF. The rearrangement links TRBV3-1 (or the pseudogene TRBV3-2) to TRBJ2-3; D might be TRBD2 (5 bases). Read data end 3 residues before the CDR3 end; the end is taken from the germline J gene. This CDR3 comprises 13 residues. The germline CDR1 and CDR2 sequences are LGHDT and YNNKEL (reference sequence). Trimming removed 0 bases from V and 5 bases from J, with 6 bases in between.

The sample holds a few counts of this clone. The read falls 3 residues short of the CDR3 end, and the missing part is taken from the germline J gene. The chain uses TRBV7-2 and TRBJ2-2; a weak D match, TRBD1 (5 bases). Germline CDR1 is SGHTA and CDR2 is FQGNSA. Deletions cut 6 bases from V and 5 bases from J, with 13 bases between. CDR3 size: 14 residues. The CDR3 is CASRARVTTGELFF. The CDR3 bases that were read are TGTGCCAGCAGAGCCAGGGTGACAACCGGGGAG.

A remark on this clone: The CDR3 extends 3 residues past the end of the read, so its final part is completed from the germline J gene. This chain joins TRBV6-1 and TRBJ1-2, with 10 bases matching TRBD1. The CDR3 is 15 amino acids. Germline CDR1 reads MNHNS; CDR2 reads SASEGT. Losses at the gene ends were 3 bases for V and 5 bases for J; bases not matched to a gene: 6. The sequenced part of the CDR3 DNA is TGTGCCAGCAGTGAGCCGGGACAGGGGCAATATGGC. Residues: CASSEPGQGQYG. The whole CDR3 protein is CASSEPGQGQYGYTF.

This clone was observed at least ten times. The read gets to within 3 residues of the CDR3 end, and the germline J gene fills in the rest. This chain joins TRBV19 and TRBJ2-3; the D gene is possibly TRBD1 (5 bases). The germline V and J ends were trimmed by 7 bases and 4 bases, with 15 bases remaining between them. The CDR3 length is 14 residues. Germline V gene lookup returns CDR1 LNHDA and CDR2 SQIVND (reference sequence). Partial CDR3 DNA: TGTGCCAGTACGATCTACCAGGGCGCAGATACG. It translates to CASTIYQGADT. From start to end, the CDR3 is CASTIYQGADTQYF.

As concerns this clone: The sequenced fragment ends 3 residues before the CDR3 boundary, so the rest is inferred from the germline J gene. This chain uses TRBV18 with TRBJ2-7, with 9 nucleotides matching TRBD1. Looked up from germline, CDR1 is KGHSH and CDR2 is LQKENI. The CDR3 is 16 residues long. Losses at the gene ends were 4 bases for V and 6 bases for J; bases not matched to a gene: 13. The DNA read from the CDR3 is TGTGCCAGCTCACAAGGCCCGGGACAGGGAGTATTCGAG. This encodes CASSQGPGQGVFE. The CDR3 as a whole reads CASSQGPGQGVFEQYF.

Remarks on this clone: The CDR3 end is not reached by the read, which stops 3 residues before it; the germline J gene fills it in. The chain couples TRBV7-8 to TRBJ2-1; 7 bases line up with TRBD1. There are 13 residues in the CDR3. The V gene end was trimmed by 1 base and the J gene end by 8 bases; junction bases not matched to a gene: 2. CDR1 is SGHVS, CDR2 FQNEAQ, per germline. Partial CDR3 DNA: TGTGCCAGCAGCTTAGACAGGGGAGATGAG. Its protein is CASSLDRGDE. The CDR3 in its entirety is CASSLDRGDEQFF.